What follows is one T cell receptor (beta chain) and its context. It lacks a known antigen. The record has no base qualities; no much larger clone is one base away. Sequencing was carried out with an Illumina HiSeq 2500. TCR beta libraries were prepared by quantitative 5'-RACE with molecular barcodes. From the authors' description of their analysis: A new computational method based on a probabilistic model of VDJ rearrangement was used to identify disease-linked TCR variants. In TCRdb, the public reads were trimmed at Q25 with fastp and aligned with MiXCR, with productive beta chains retained. Rows matching on CDR3 protein sequence are summarized as one entry with the most common DNA and genes. The V and J calls, along with clone size, are taken from TCRdb and not from the paper's own processing. This sample gives hundreds of thousands of distinct CDR3 sequences in total; approximately 12% of them show up just once. The top ten clones comprise 0.51% of the sample.

For CDR1 and CDR2, the germline V gene lists MNHEY and SVGAGI. The trim is 8 bases for V and 4 bases for J, with a gap of 5 bases between the germline ends. Measured from the cysteine to the phenylalanine, the CDR3 is 11 residues long. Just the 33-base CDR3 DNA is kept, in frame starting at base 1. The data belong to a study of CD8 T cells in ankylosing spondylitis (dated by TCRdb to about 2017). Regarding the research as a whole: The study profiled T cell receptor beta repertoires in healthy donors and ankylosing spondylitis patients to find disease-linked TCR variants. Peripheral blood was sampled, and synovial fluid was also collected from ankylosing spondylitis patients. In total, the full study cohort was made up of roughly 110 healthy donors and 25 to 30 ankylosing spondylitis patients. Study-level results and caveats: Some of the motif variants had been reported before in the synovial fluid and blood of reactive arthritis patients, a finding that suggests common disease-initiation mechanisms. The disease-linked clones were reported to be significantly enriched in matched synovial fluid samples from ankylosing spondylitis patients. A TCR beta motif made up of eight or nine highly homologous amino acid variants appeared to be characteristic of blood from ankylosing spondylitis patients. In peripheral blood, the disease-linked clones were found at relatively low frequencies and had a CD8+ phenotype.

The sequence links TRBV6-5 to TRBJ2-2, with the D gene not clear enough to name. Sequencing used blood, either unsorted or a sorted T cell fraction (not recorded which). The source of this sequence is a male donor with ankylosing spondylitis. The CDR3 loop reads CASRFTGELFF. The sequenced DNA is TGTGCCAGCCGTTTCACCGGGGAGCTGTTTTTT.